The T cell receptor beta chain under discussion was sequenced for a study of T-cell reconstitution after alpha-beta-depleted transplantation in children. The ends were cut back, 3 bases at V and 2 bases at J, with 8 bases in the middle. This CDR3 has 13 amino acids. The germline V gene has CDR1 MNHEY and CDR2 SMNVEV (reference sequence). Comment on this clonotype: Its antigen is currently unknown.

Molecular barcoding with unique molecular identifiers was used for the TCRbeta library. Via MiXCR, TCRdb re-called the PCR reads, giving one row per CDR3 protein. The table shows about 240,000 distinct CDR3 sequences, with 20% to 30% occurring only once. Study observations and caveats: Hyperexpanded clones declined; after one year, newly produced T cells mostly supplied diversity. Reportedly, alpha-beta T cells present about two months post-transplant originated from several hundred expanded clones of graft origin.

This TCR was sampled from a girl aged 2 to 9 with Fanconi anemia, due to receive a stem cell transplant. The sequences come from PBMCs, collected before TCRalphabeta/CD19-depleted stem cell transplant. The rearrangement links TRBV27 to TRBJ2-7; D is uncertain. Written as DNA, the CDR3 is TGTGCCAGCAGTTTTCTCCCCACCTACGAGCAGTACTTC. The encoded protein is CASSFLPTYEQYF.